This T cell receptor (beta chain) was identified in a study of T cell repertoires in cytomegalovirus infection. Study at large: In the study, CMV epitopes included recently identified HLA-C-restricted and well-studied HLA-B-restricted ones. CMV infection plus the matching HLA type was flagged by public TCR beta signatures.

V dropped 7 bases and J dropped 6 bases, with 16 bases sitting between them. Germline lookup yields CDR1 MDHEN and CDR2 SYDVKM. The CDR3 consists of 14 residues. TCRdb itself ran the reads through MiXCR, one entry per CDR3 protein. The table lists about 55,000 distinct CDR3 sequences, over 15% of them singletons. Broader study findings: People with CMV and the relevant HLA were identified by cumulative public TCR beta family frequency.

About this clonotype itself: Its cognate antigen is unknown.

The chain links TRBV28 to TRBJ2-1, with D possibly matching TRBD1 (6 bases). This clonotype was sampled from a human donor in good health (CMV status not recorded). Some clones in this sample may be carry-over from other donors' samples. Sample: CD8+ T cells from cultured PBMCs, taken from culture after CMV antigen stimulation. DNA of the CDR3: TGTGCCAGCATCACCAGGGGCAGGGGCAATGAGCAGTTCTTC. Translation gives CASITRGRGNEQFF.